This entry lists 24 T cell receptor beta chains sequenced from one sample in a study of T cell repertoires in cytomegalovirus infection. From the reads, TCRdb called clonotypes with MiXCR, one entry per CDR3 protein. The table lists roughly 230,000 distinct CDR3 sequences, about 15% of them singletons. The source material was CD8+ T cells from PBMCs. These receptors came from a human donor in good health (CMV status not recorded). Some clones in this sample may be carry-over from other donors' samples.

This clonotype appeared a few times. V usage is TRBV19 and J usage is TRBJ2-1; 8 bases map to TRBD1. This CDR3 is built from 15 residues. The germline V gene has CDR1 LNHDA and CDR2 SQIVND (reference sequence). The V and J ends lost 7 bases and 10 bases, in that order; junction bases with no gene match: 15. CDR3 DNA: TGTGCCAGTACCCAAGCGACAGGGGCCATGGGGGAGCAGTTCTTC. Its translation: CASTQATGAMGEQFF. Variable domain in full (rest from reference TRBV19 and TRBJ2-1): DGGITQSPKYLFRKEGQNVTLSCEQNLNHDAMYWYRQDPGQGLRLIYYSQIVNDFQKGDIAEGYSVSREKKESFPLTVTSAQKNPTAFYLCASTQATGAMGEQFFGPGTRLTVL.

This clonotype was counted at least ten times. This CDR3 is CASSFSGLNNEQFF. In DNA form, the CDR3 reads TGTGCCAGCAGTTTCTCAGGGCTGAACAATGAGCAGTTCTTC. The chain combines TRBV12-3 or TRBV12-4 with TRBJ2-1, with a weak D call TRBD1 (5 bases). This CDR3 has 14 residues. The V end was cut by 3 bases, the J end by 5 bases, with 11 bases between.

This clonotype showed up just once. The chain is built from TRBV19 and TRBJ2-7; 8 positions agree with TRBD2. CDR1 is LNHDA and CDR2 is SQIVND in the germline V gene (reference sequence). Trimming took 5 bases from V and 0 from J; bases not matched to a gene: 6. CDR3 length equals 15 residues. CDR3 protein: CASSHAREGSYEQYF. The CDR3 DNA sequence: TGTGCCAGTAGTCACGCCCGGGAGGGCTCCTACGAGCAGTACTTC.

This chain joins TRBV28 and TRBJ2-1; TRBD1 agrees at 7 bases. The CDR3 has 15 residues. Germline trimming cut 3 bases from V and 4 bases from J; bases unmatched to any gene: 6. Germline lookup yields CDR1 MDHEN and CDR2 SYDVKM. The CDR3 DNA follows: TGTGCCAGCAGTTTCGCGACAGGGTCGTACAATGAGCAGTTCTTC. Its translation: CASSFATGSYNEQFF.

The chain uses TRBV7-6 and TRBJ2-1; 10 bases match TRBD2. CDR1 is SGHVS and CDR2 is FNYEAQ in the germline V gene. The J segment lost 13 bases and the V segment lost 1 base, leaving 7 bases of the junction unmatched. The length of the CDR3 is 14 residues. CDR3: CASSLGGSGGPQFF. For the CDR3, the DNA is TGTGCCAGCAGCTTAGGCGGTAGCGGGGGGCCACAGTTCTTC.

The chain combines TRBV13 with TRBJ2-7, with D unresolved. The germline CDR1 and CDR2 sequences are PRHDT and FYEKMQ (reference sequence). CDR3 size: 12 residues. Trimming took 2 bases from V and 4 from J, leaving 6 bases between them. CDR3 region: CASSLKNYEQYF. The CDR3, as DNA: TGTGCCAGCAGCTTAAAGAATTACGAGCAGTACTTC.

Only a few counts were recorded for this clonotype. J is TRBJ1-6 and V is TRBV5-5, with D perhaps TRBD1 (5 bases). Germline assignment: CDR1 SGHKS and CDR2 YYEKEE (reference sequence). The CDR3 spans 14 residues. V was cut by 2 bases and J by 5 bases, with 8 bases left in between. CDR3 sequence: CASSLWGDNSPLHF. DNA of the CDR3: TGTGCCAGCAGCTTATGGGGGGATAATTCACCCCTCCACTTT.

In its sample, this clonotype was seen a few times. CDR3 residues: CASSSYRVDNSPLHF. CDR3 nucleotides: TGTGCCAGCAGTTCCTACAGGGTAGATAATTCACCCCTCCACTTT. This sequence joins TRBV6-1 and TRBJ1-6; D is perhaps TRBD1 (6 bases). V lost 5 bases, J lost 5 bases, and 13 bases lay in between. The CDR3 loop spans 15 amino acids. CDR1 and CDR2 (germline): MNHNS, SASEGT.

This clonotype was picked up many times. This rearrangement joins TRBV6-1 to TRBJ2-7, with 7 bases lining up with TRBD1. Germline V gives CDR1 MNHNS, CDR2 SASEGT. Trimming cost V 4 bases and J 4 bases; bases outside gene matches: 4. This CDR3 has 13 amino acids. CDR3 in DNA: TGTGCCAGCAGTGTGTCAGGGGGTTACGAGCAGTACTTC. Its protein is CASSVSGGYEQYF.

This clonotype occurred a few times. CDR3 in DNA: TGTGCCAGCTCACCAGGGCAGGGGGGTCCCGAGCAGTACTTC. It specifies CASSPGQGGPEQYF. The genes are TRBV18 and TRBJ2-7; tentatively, D is TRBD1 (7 bases). Germline CDR1 and CDR2: KGHSH and LQKENI. The CDR3 spans 14 residues. V lost 2 bases and J lost 6, with 14 bases in between.

This clonotype appeared a few times. V usage is TRBV20-1 and J usage is TRBJ2-7, with a possible D match to TRBD1 (6 bases). There are 15 residues in the CDR3. Trimming removed 6 bases at V and 5 bases at J, with 23 bases between. The V gene's germline CDR1 is DFQATT and CDR2 SNEGSKA (reference sequence). CDR3 nucleotides: TGCAGTGCCGTCTCCCACAGGGAGTTCGGAAACGAGCAGTACTTC. This encodes CSAVSHREFGNEQYF.

This clonotype was seen many times. The chain recombines TRBV7-8 with TRBJ2-3; maybe TRBD2 (6 bases). This CDR3 is 16 amino acids long. In germline, CDR1 is SGHVS, CDR2 FQNEAQ. V lost 2 bases to trimming and J lost 11 bases, with 23 bases between them. The CDR3 here is CASSLWGGNDSEGQYF. CDR3 coding DNA: TGTGCCAGCAGCTTATGGGGCGGGAATGACTCCGAGGGGCAGTATTTT.

V usage is TRBV6-2 or TRBV6-3 and J usage is TRBJ1-1, with TRBD1 identical over 11 bases. The V and J ends lost 5 bases and 0 bases, in that order; junction bases with no gene match: 8. Germline V gene data show CDR1 as MNHEY and CDR2 as SVGEGT. The length of the CDR3 is 17 residues. The CDR3, as DNA: TGTGCCAGCAGTCGGACAGGGGGCCATGTTGTGAACACTGAAGCTTTCTTT. This sequence encodes CASSRTGGHVVNTEAFF.

In this sample, this clonotype turned up a few times. The chain joins TRBV6-2 or TRBV6-3 to TRBJ2-3, with D maybe TRBD1 (7 bases). Germline CDR1 and CDR2: MNHEY and SVGEGT. V was trimmed by 2 bases and J by 1 base, leaving 10 bases between them. This CDR3 is 15 amino acids long. CDR3 amino acids: CASSYTGEGTDTQYF. DNA for the CDR3: TGTGCCAGCAGTTACACAGGGGAGGGCACAGATACGCAGTATTTT.

This clonotype was counted many times. This chain joins TRBV7-2 and TRBJ2-7; the match to TRBD1 covers 7 bases. The germline gives CDR1 SGHTA, CDR2 FQGNSA. Losses at the gene ends were 0 bases for V and 7 bases for J; bases not matched to a gene: 6. The CDR3 is 14 amino acids. The CDR3 nucleotides are TGTGCCAGCAGCTTAGCGGGACAGCTACGAGAGCAGTACTTC. Encoded protein: CASSLAGQLREQYF.

At least ten counts were recorded for this clonotype. The chain's CDR3 is CASSLRGTGEDEQYF. For the CDR3, the DNA is TGTGCCAGCAGTTTACGCGGGACAGGGGAGGACGAGCAGTACTTC. This chain joins TRBV28 and TRBJ2-7; 10 positions agree with TRBD1. Germline V gene sequence: CDR1 MDHEN, CDR2 SYDVKM. J was trimmed by 5 bases and V by 2 bases; bases with no gene match: 6. The CDR3 is 15 amino acids.

The chain is built from TRBV20-1 and TRBJ2-7; a possible D gene is TRBD2 (6 bases). In germline, CDR1 is DFQATT, CDR2 SNEGSKA (reference sequence). Trimming stripped 0 bases from V and 0 bases from J, with 9 bases between. The CDR3 spans 14 residues. DNA for the CDR3: TGCAGTGCTAGAGAGACTAGTGGCTCCTACGAGCAGTACTTC. Translation gives CSARETSGSYEQYF.

At least ten counts were recorded for this clonotype. The genes are TRBV12-3 or TRBV12-4 and TRBJ2-2; TRBD2 might be the D (5 bases). The CDR3 covers 17 residues. V was clipped by 3 bases and J by 6 bases, with 20 bases between them. In DNA form, the CDR3 reads TGTGCCAGCAGTTTTTGGAGGTCCGGGGTCGAGGCCGGGGAGCTGTTTTTT. It codes for CASSFWRSGVEAGELFF.

The chain links TRBV4-2 to TRBJ1-6; D is uncertain. The germline CDR1 and CDR2 sequences are LGHNA and YNFKEQ. CDR3 length equals 16 residues. V was clipped by 1 base and J by 7 bases, with 14 bases between them. The CDR3 sequence is CASSQGVLWANSPLHF. CDR3 DNA: TGTGCCAGCAGCCAAGGAGTTTTATGGGCCAATTCACCCCTCCACTTT.

This clonotype turned up a few times. DNA for the CDR3: TGTGCCAGCAGTGAAGTAACAGGGAGCTCCTACGAGCAGTACTTC. Translation: CASSEVTGSSYEQYF. The chain uses TRBV6-1 and TRBJ2-7; tentative D call: TRBD1 (6 bases). The CDR3 loop spans 15 amino acids. V lost 1 base and J 0 bases, leaving 10 bases between the germline ends. Germline loops: CDR1 MNHNS, CDR2 SASEGT.

The chain has TRBV6-5 and TRBJ2-7, with D possibly being TRBD1 (5 bases). The V end was cut by 6 bases, the J end by 0 bases, with 18 bases between. The CDR3 has 16 residues. From germline, CDR1 is MNHEY and CDR2 SVGAGI. In nucleotides, the CDR3 is TGTGCCAGCAGCCCCCTGGGAACAGGTGGCTCCTACGAGCAGTACTTC. This encodes CASSPLGTGGSYEQYF.

This clonotype was seen a handful of times. The rearrangement joins TRBV25-1 to TRBJ2-7, with 7 bases lining up with TRBD1. Per the germline V gene, CDR1 is MGHDK and CDR2 is SYGVNS. The CDR3 loop spans 15 amino acids. The junction had 5 bases not matched to a gene; V was cut back by 1 base and J by 2 bases. In nucleotides, the CDR3 is TGTGCCAGCAGTGAATTAGGGGGCAGGACCTACGAGCAGTACTTC. It yields the protein CASSELGGRTYEQYF.

This clonotype came up a few times. The V and J genes are TRBV28 and TRBJ1-2; D remains unclear. The CDR3 runs to 15 residues. The germline CDR1 and CDR2 sequences are MDHEN and SYDVKM. V was cut by 7 bases and J by 4 bases, with 19 bases left in between. The CDR3 is CASTLGFRVGYGYTF. As DNA, the CDR3 is TGTGCCAGCACCCTTGGTTTCCGGGTGGGCTATGGCTACACCTTC.

The chain combines TRBV28 with TRBJ2-1; 9 bases are shared with TRBD2. V lost 7 bases and J lost 7; bases outside the gene matches: 5. Germline V CDR1 and CDR2: MDHEN, SYDVKM. CDR3 length: 13 amino acids. CDR3 loop: CASKGGGVNEQFF. The DNA for the CDR3 is TGTGCCAGCAAGGGCGGGGGGGTGAATGAGCAGTTCTTC.